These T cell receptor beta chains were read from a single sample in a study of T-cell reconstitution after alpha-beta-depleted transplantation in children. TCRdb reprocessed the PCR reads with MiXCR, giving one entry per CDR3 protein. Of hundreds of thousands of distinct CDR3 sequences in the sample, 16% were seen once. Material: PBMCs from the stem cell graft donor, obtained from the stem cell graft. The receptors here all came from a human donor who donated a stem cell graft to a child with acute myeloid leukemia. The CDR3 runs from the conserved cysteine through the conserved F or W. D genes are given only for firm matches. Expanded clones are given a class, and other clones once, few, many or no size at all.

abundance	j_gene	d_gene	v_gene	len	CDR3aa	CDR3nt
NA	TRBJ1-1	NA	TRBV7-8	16	CASSPPRGASGTEAFF	TGTGCCAGCAGCCCCCCCCGAGGGGCCTCGGGCACTGAAGCTTTCTTT
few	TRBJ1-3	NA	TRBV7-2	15	CASSQMGHSGNTIYF	TGTGCCAGCAGTCAAATGGGGCACTCTGGAAACACCATATATTTT
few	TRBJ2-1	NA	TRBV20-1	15	CSARDLGTAGNEQFF	TGCAGTGCTAGAGATCTAGGGACGGCTGGCAATGAGCAGTTCTTC
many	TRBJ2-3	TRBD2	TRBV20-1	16	CSARRLAGEGTDTQYF	TGCAGTGCTAGACGACTAGCGGGGGAGGGTACAGATACGCAGTATTTT
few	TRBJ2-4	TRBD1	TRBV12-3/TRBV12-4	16	CASSSPDRDRVNIQYF	TGTGCCAGCAGTTCCCCAGACAGGGACCGGGTAAACATTCAGTACTTC
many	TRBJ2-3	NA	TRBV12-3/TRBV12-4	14	CASSLRGYTDTQYF	TGTGCCAGCAGTTTAAGGGGGTACACAGATACGCAGTATTTT
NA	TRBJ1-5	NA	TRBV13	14	CASSPGRVYQPQHF	TGTGCCAGCAGCCCCGGGAGGGTGTATCAGCCCCAGCATTTT
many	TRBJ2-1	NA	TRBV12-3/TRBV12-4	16	CASSPRAVSFYNEQFF	TGTGCCAGCAGTCCGCGTGCAGTATCCTTCTACAATGAGCAGTTCTTC
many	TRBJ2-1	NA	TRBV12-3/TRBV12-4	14	CASTPQAIYNEQFF	TGTGCCAGCACCCCTCAAGCAATTTACAATGAGCAGTTCTTC
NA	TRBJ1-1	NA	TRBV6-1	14	CASSPPGKGPEAFF	TGTGCCAGCAGTCCCCCGGGAAAAGGACCTGAAGCTTTCTTT
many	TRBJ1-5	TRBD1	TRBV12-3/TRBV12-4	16	CASRWTGGGSNQPQHF	TGTGCCAGCAGGTGGACAGGGGGAGGAAGCAATCAGCCCCAGCATTTT
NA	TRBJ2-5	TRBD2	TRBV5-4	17	CASSLLWSGGGGETQYF	TGTGCCAGCAGCTTGTTATGGAGCGGGGGGGGCGGGGAGACCCAGTACTTC
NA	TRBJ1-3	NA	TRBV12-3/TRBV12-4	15	CASSLGSYSGNTIYF	TGTGCCAGCAGTTTGGGCTCCTACTCTGGAAACACCATATATTTT
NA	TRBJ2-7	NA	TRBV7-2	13	CASSWGSIYEQYF	TGTGCCAGCAGCTGGGGCTCCATCTACGAGCAGTACTTC
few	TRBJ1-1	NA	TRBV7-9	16	CASSLHNEGGSTEAFF	TGTGCCAGCAGCTTACACAACGAAGGGGGTAGCACTGAAGCTTTCTTT
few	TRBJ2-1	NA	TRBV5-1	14	CASSWGGNYNEQFF	TGCGCCAGCAGCTGGGGCGGCAACTACAATGAGCAGTTCTTC
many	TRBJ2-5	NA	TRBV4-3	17	CASSQGCVRCDLKTQYF	TGCGCCAGCAGCCAAGGATGCGTCCGTTGCGATTTGAAGACCCAGTACTTC
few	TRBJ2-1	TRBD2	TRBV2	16	CASSVKRGGSYNEQFF	TGTGCCAGCAGTGTAAAGCGGGGGGGCTCCTACAATGAGCAGTTCTTC
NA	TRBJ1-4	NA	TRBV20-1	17	CSARDLGGRFTNEKLFF	TGCAGTGCTAGAGATCTGGGGGGGCGCTTCACTAATGAAAAACTGTTTTTT
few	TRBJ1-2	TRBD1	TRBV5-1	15	CASSSFDRGHHGYTF	TGCGCCAGCAGCTCGTTTGACAGGGGTCACCATGGCTACACCTTC
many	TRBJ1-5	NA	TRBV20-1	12	CSARDIGQPQHF	TGCAGTGCTAGAGACATTGGACAGCCCCAGCATTTT
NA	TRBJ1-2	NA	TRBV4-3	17	CASSQDQEPSALYGYTF	TGCGCCAGCAGCCAAGATCAGGAACCCTCCGCCCTCTATGGCTACACCTTC
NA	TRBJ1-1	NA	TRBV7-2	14	CASSSRAPNTEAFF	TGTGCCAGCAGCTCCCGGGCCCCGAACACTGAAGCTTTCTTT
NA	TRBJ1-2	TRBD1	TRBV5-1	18	CASSLVVSGTGSFYGYTF	TGCGCCAGCAGCTTGGTGGTGTCTGGGACAGGATCATTCTATGGCTACACCTTC
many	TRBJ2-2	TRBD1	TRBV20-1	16	CSARAGQGKGTGELFF	TGCAGTGCTAGAGCCGGACAGGGGAAGGGCACCGGGGAGCTGTTTTTT
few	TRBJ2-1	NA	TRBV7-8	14	CASSLVEGWDEQFF	TGTGCCAGCAGCTTAGTGGAGGGCTGGGATGAGCAGTTCTTC
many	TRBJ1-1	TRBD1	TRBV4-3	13	CASSQTGETEAFF	TGCGCCAGCAGCCAAACAGGGGAAACTGAAGCTTTCTTT
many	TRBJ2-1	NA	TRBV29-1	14	CSLGDGFKYNEQFF	TGCAGTCTGGGGGACGGGTTCAAGTACAATGAGCAGTTCTTC
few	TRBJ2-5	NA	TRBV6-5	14	CASSYSPTGETQYF	TGTGCCAGCAGTTACTCTCCGACGGGGGAGACCCAGTACTTC
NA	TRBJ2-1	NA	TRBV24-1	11	CATQHRGEQFF	TGTGCCACCCAACATCGGGGTGAGCAGTTCTTC
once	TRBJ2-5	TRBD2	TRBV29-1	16	CSVGETSGGPGETQYF	TGCAGCGTTGGAGAGACTAGCGGGGGTCCCGGGGAGACCCAGTACTTC
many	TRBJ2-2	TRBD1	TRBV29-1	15	CSVEGHRGDTGELFF	TGCAGCGTTGAGGGGCACAGGGGTGACACCGGGGAGCTGTTTTTT
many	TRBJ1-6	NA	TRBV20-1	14	CSASGSSYNSPLHF	TGCAGTGCTAGTGGGAGCTCCTATAATTCACCCCTCCACTTT
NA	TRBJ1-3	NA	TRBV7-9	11	CAKSSGNTIYF	TGTGCCAAATCCTCTGGAAACACCATATATTTT
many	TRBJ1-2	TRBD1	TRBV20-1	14	CSAPRQGSNYGYTF	TGCAGTGCTCCTCGACAGGGCTCTAACTATGGCTACACCTTC
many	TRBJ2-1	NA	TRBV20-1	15	CSARDGQRSIDEQFF	TGCAGTGCTAGAGACGGACAGCGGTCGATCGATGAGCAGTTCTTC
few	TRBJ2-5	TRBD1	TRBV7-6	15	CASSSPGQGTETQYF	TGTGCCAGCAGTTCTCCGGGACAGGGTACGGAGACCCAGTACTTC
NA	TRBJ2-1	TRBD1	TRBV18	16	CASSPPGQGAWNEQFF	TGTGCCAGCTCACCACCCGGACAGGGGGCGTGGAATGAGCAGTTCTTC
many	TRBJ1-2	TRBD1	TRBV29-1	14	CSVPGQGAFYGYTF	TGCAGCGTACCGGGACAGGGGGCATTTTATGGCTACACCTTC
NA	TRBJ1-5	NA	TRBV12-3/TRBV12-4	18	CASSFSGLSTDSNQPQHF	TGTGCCAGCAGTTTTTCCGGCTTAAGCACTGATAGCAATCAGCCCCAGCATTTT
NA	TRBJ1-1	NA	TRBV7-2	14	CASTVTIANTEAFF	TGTGCCAGCACCGTTACGATCGCGAACACTGAAGCTTTCTTT
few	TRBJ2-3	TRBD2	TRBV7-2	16	CASSFSSGAGTDTQYF	TGTGCCAGCAGCTTCTCTAGCGGGGCCGGCACAGATACGCAGTATTTT
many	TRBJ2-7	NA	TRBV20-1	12	CSAAGRYDEQYF	TGCAGCGCCGCAGGGCGGTACGACGAGCAGTACTTC
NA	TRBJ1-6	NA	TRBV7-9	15	CASSLDGTLNSPLHF	TGTGCCAGCAGCTTAGACGGGACACTGAATTCACCCCTCCACTTT
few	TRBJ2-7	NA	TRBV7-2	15	CASTQGGGNSYEQYF	TGTGCCAGCACCCAGGGAGGGGGGAACTCCTACGAGCAGTACTTC
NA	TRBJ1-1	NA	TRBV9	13	CASSVVNSFEAFF	TGTGCCAGCAGCGTAGTAAACAGCTTTGAAGCTTTCTTT
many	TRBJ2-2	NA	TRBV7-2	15	CASSLDVRGSGELFF	TGTGCCAGCAGCTTAGATGTAAGGGGATCCGGGGAGCTGTTTTTT
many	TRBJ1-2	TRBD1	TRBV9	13	CASSGQGWDGYTF	TGTGCCAGCAGCGGACAGGGGTGGGATGGCTACACCTTC
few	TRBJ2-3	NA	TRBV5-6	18	CASSVQSFGTQYTDTQYF	TGTGCCAGCAGCGTCCAGTCCTTCGGGACACAATACACAGATACGCAGTATTTT
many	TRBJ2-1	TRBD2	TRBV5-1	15	CASSSTSGGYNEQFF	TGTGCCAGCAGTTCGACTAGCGGGGGATACAATGAGCAGTTCTTC
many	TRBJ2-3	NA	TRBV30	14	CAWNPTQYTDTQYF	TGTGCCTGGAATCCGACCCAGTACACAGATACGCAGTATTTT
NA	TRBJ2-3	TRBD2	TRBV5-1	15	CASNDLADPTDTQYF	TGCGCCAGCAACGACCTAGCGGACCCCACAGATACGCAGTATTTT
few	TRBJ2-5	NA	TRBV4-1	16	CASSPTTPRPQETQYF	TGCGCCAGCAGCCCGACGACACCCAGGCCTCAAGAGACCCAGTACTTC
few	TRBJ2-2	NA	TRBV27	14	CASSGRGGTGELFF	TGTGCCAGCAGTGGAAGAGGGGGTACCGGGGAGCTGTTTTTT
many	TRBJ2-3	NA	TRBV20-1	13	CSLGRSNTDTQYF	TGCAGTTTAGGGCGCAGTAACACAGATACGCAGTATTTT